This note documents a single T cell receptor beta chain sequence. Its antigen is currently unknown. This PCR relied on a set of 60 Vbeta primers and 13 Jbeta primers. Sequenced by immunoSEQ multiplex PCR; TCRdb stores in-frame clones only, minus some. Of approximately 140,000 clones in the sample, 80% to 85% are singletons; the top ten hold about 0.7%. The data were taken from a study of cytomegalovirus exposure and HLA in healthy donors. The study's findings and limits: In a later analysis, V- and J-gene trimming of beta chains associated with a DCLRE1C missense variant, replicated independently. In presence/absence analyses, roughly uniform sequencing depth across donors was assumed. With further analysis later on, most CMV-associated TCR beta chains appeared HLA-restricted.

This clonotype originated in a man aged 18 to 29 in good health and CMV-seronegative. Sequencing input: PBMCs.

Here the CDR3 DNA reads TGTGCCAGCAGCGTCGGGGAGGTCCTCTTGGGTGAGCAGTTCTTC. Encoded protein: CASSVGEVLLGEQFF. The chain recombines TRBV9 with TRBJ2-1, with D possibly being TRBD2 (6 bases). Germline V gene sequence: CDR1 SGDLS, CDR2 YYNGEE. CDR3 length: 15 amino acids. The V gene lost 2 bases and the J gene lost 9 bases, with 18 bases spanning the gap.